The present entry profiles one T cell receptor (beta chain) with its context. Its specificity is unknown. The PCR contained 60 Vbeta and 13 Jbeta primers. Method: immunoSEQ multiplex PCR; TCRdb's copy keeps in-frame clones and lacks some. This sample yields 180,000 or so clones, of which roughly 74% are seen a single time; approximately 2.9% belongs to the top ten. This sample is drawn from a study of cytomegalovirus exposure and HLA in healthy donors. Study results and caveats: Presence/absence analyses supposed approximately even sequencing depth among donors. When analyzed later, the rates of TCR association showed variation by HLA locus, with DRB1 the most and HLA-C the fewest. A later analysis reported that several of the most significant clusters appeared to be linked to common viral pathogens, among them Epstein-Barr virus. Accurate predictions that matched the HLA-A and HLA-B alleles of most subjects were reportedly made from TCR beta sequences.

The specimen sequenced was PBMCs. The receptor was isolated from a female donor in good health and CMV-seronegative.

Here the CDR3 DNA reads TGTGCCAGTAGTATTGGGACATTGGGCGAGCAGTACTTC. It specifies CASSIGTLGEQYF. V is TRBV19 and J is TRBJ2-7, with D perhaps matching TRBD1 (6 bases). The germline V gene has CDR1 LNHDA and CDR2 SQIVND (reference sequence). This CDR3 region has 13 residues. Trimming removed 3 bases at V and 6 bases at J, with 12 bases between.